This T cell receptor beta chain is drawn from a study of T cell responses to AZD1222 COVID-19 vaccine (dated by TCRdb to the early 2020s). Regarding the research as a whole: AZD1222 recipients given second doses at about 4 weeks or at about 12 weeks were pooled, since spike-specific TCR depth and breadth were not found to differ between the two schedules. TCR sequencing covered more than 230 trial participants: approximately 200 given two doses of AZD1222 and 26 given two doses of MenACWY control vaccine. Trial participants were enrolled into age subgroups of 18-55, 56-69 and 70-plus years, which contained about 160, 30 and 59 TCR-sequenced participants, respectively. On the study overall, not on this receptor specifically: No day 14 peak-response samples were available, so repertoires were characterized only after the peak T cell response. After two AZD1222 doses, both the breadth and the depth of spike-specific TCRs were significantly higher than at day 0 and than in MenACWY recipients. CD4 TCRs associated with the vaccine covered the entire spike protein, and the dominant responses were in regions 160-218 and 743-854. Only five to seven AZD1222 recipients were SARS-CoV-2 seropositive at baseline, limiting conclusions about previously exposed vaccinees. In the small 56-69-year group, the increase in depth fell short of significance, most likely because of low power. Most participants were white British and females outnumbered males, and the authors suggested that clonal diversity may have been underestimated. Reportedly, almost half of the unique spike-specific TCRs recognized epitopes lying outside the regions that are mutated in the B.1.351 and B.1.1.7 variants.

From the cysteine through the phenylalanine, the CDR3 covers 14 amino acids. This entry keeps only the CDR3 DNA: 42 bases, framed from base 1. V loses 0 bases, J loses 0 bases, and the germline ends lie 7 bases apart. Reading the germline V gene (reference sequence) gives CDR1 GTSNPN and CDR2 SVGIG. The sample's time point label, decoded: baseline before first vaccination. Samples from vaccinated people were obtained from the UK trials COV001 and COV002, which included a single-blind randomized controlled phase 2/3 trial of AZD1222 (ChAdOx1 nCoV-19) in healthy adults. For TCRbeta chain sequencing, PBMC samples were collected from trial participants at day 0 and at day 28 after the second dose. The count of this clone is one. Its antigen is currently not known. The input lacks base qualities; no much larger clone sits a single base away. The CDR3 regions of human TCRbeta chains were analyzed by immunosequencing. Regarding the original processing steps: TCRs in the repertoires were matched against a reference library of SARS-CoV-2-specific TCRs that had been generated with the MIRA antigen-specificity platform. Breadth was defined as the fraction of unique TCRs that were SARS-CoV-2-associated, and depth was defined as the fraction of total T cells that were SARS-CoV-2-associated. Using the MIRA data, each spike-specific TCR was mapped to the spike region that the TCR reacts to and placed in a CD4 or CD8 class. Log10-transformed breadth and depth values were compared by one-way ANOVA with Sidak's multiple comparisons tests. TCRdb carries this immuneACCESS record with in-frame sequences only. Its versions omit some clonotypes, under half of them owing to an unresolved V gene in the studies checked, with the rest unexplained. For V, J and clone size, that table is used; D and trimming come from the DNA. For this sample the table gives some 47,000 clones, of which 83% were detected only once. The top ten clones comprise roughly half of the sample.

The TCR originated in an adult in good health. The chain links TRBV30 with TRBJ2-3; no D gene call is confident. Sample: peripheral blood, taken on day 0 of AZD1222 vaccination. This receptor carries the CDR3 CAWSVQVSTDTQYF. The DNA reads TGTGCCTGGAGTGTACAAGTTAGCACAGATACGCAGTATTTT.